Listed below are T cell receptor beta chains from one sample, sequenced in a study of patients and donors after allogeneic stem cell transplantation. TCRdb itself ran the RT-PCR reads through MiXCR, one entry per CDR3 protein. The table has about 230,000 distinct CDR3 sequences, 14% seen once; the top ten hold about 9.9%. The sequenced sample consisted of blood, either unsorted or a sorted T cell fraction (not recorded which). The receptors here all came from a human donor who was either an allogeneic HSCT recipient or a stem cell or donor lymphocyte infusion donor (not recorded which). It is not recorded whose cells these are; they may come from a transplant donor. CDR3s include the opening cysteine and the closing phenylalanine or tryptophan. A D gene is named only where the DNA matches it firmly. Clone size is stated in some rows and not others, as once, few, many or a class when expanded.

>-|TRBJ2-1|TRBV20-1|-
CSARDRLVHNEQFF
TGCAGTGCTAGAGATCGACTGGTTCACAATGAGCAGTTCTTC
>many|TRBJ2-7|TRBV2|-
CASSEGPDGASYEQYF
TGTGCCAGCAGTGAAGGACCAGACGGAGCCTCCTACGAGCAGTACTTC
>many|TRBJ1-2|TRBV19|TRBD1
CASSTPQGAGYGYTF
TGTGCCAGTAGTACGCCACAGGGGGCAGGATATGGCTACACCTTC
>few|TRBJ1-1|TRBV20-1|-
CSASGGRRLDTEAFF
TGCAGTGCTAGTGGGGGGCGCCGGTTGGACACTGAAGCTTTCTTT
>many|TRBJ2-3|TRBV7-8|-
CASSLASADTQYF
TGTGCCAGCAGCTTAGCGTCTGCAGATACGCAGTATTTT
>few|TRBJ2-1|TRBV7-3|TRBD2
CASSLLPLTSRYNEQFF
TGTGCCAGCAGCTTACTCCCACTGACTAGCCGTTACAATGAGCAGTTCTTC
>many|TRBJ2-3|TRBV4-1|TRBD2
CASSQDPSGVADTQYF
TGCGCCAGCAGCCAAGATCCTAGCGGGGTCGCAGATACGCAGTATTTT
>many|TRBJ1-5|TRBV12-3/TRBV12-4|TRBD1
CASSLAGTGANQPQHF
TGTGCCAGCAGTTTAGCGGGGACAGGGGCCAATCAGCCCCAGCATTTT
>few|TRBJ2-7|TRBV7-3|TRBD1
CASSRQGPSSPRYEQYF
TGTGCCAGCAGCCGACAGGGTCCAAGCAGTCCCCGCTACGAGCAGTACTTC
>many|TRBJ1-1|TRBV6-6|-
CASSYSKGTEAFF
TGTGCCAGCAGTTACTCGAAGGGTACTGAAGCTTTCTTT
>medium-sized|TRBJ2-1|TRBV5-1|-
CASSPPTAPVYNEQFF
TGCGCCAGCAGCCCACCGACGGCCCCCGTTTACAATGAGCAGTTCTTC
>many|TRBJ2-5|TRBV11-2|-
CASSPEGTPRGTQYF
TGTGCCAGCAGCCCTGAGGGGACTCCGAGGGGGACCCAGTACTTC
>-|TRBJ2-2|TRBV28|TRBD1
CASSLAGQGSGELFF
TGTGCCAGCAGTTTGGCAGGACAGGGCAGCGGGGAGCTGTTTTTT
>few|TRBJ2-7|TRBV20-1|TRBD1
CSAISLVSRGEQYF
TGCAGTGCTATTAGCCTAGTGAGCAGGGGGGAGCAGTACTTC
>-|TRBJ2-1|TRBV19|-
CASSIAFAGGNEQFF
TGTGCCAGTAGTATAGCTTTTGCAGGGGGGAATGAGCAGTTCTTC
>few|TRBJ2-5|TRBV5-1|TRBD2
CASSKGGQGQETQYF
TGCGCCAGCAGCAAGGGAGGGCAGGGTCAAGAGACCCAGTACTTC
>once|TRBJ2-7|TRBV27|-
CASPPGQRPYEQYF
TGTGCCAGCCCACCCGGGCAGAGACCTTACGAGCAGTACTTC
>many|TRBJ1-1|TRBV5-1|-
CASSLEAGPEAFF
TGCGCCAGCAGCTTGGAGGCAGGCCCTGAAGCTTTCTTT
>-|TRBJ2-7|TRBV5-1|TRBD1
CASSSRPPGQGIHEQYF
TGCGCCAGCAGCTCCAGACCTCCGGGACAGGGAATACACGAGCAGTACTTC
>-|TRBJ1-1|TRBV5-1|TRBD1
CASSSSTGPSNTEAFF
TGCGCCAGCAGCTCCTCGACAGGGCCCTCAAACACTGAAGCTTTCTTT
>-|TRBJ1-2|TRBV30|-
CAWISGKGYTF
TGTGCCTGGATCTCAGGGAAAGGCTACACCTTC
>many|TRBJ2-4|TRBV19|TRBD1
CASQQGKNIQYF
TGTGCCAGTCAACAGGGGAAAAACATTCAGTACTTC
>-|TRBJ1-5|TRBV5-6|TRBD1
CASSFGDRVSNQPQHF
TGTGCCAGCAGCTTTGGGGACAGGGTTAGCAATCAGCCCCAGCATTTT
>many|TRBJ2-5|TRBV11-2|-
CASSPSLQETQYF
TGTGCCAGCAGCCCTAGCCTCCAGGAGACCCAGTACTTC
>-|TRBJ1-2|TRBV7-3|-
CASSEQGGYGYTF
TGTGCCAGCAGCGAACAGGGAGGCTATGGCTACACCTTC
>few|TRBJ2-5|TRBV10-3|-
CAISESSSAYVSRETQYF
TGTGCCATCAGTGAGTCTTCTAGCGCGTATGTCTCCAGGGAGACCCAGTACTTC
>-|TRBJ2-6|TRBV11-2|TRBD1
CASSSGDRVVSGANVLTF
TGTGCCAGCAGCTCTGGGGACAGGGTAGTATCTGGGGCCAACGTCCTGACTTTC
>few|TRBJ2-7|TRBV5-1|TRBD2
CASSPEGGRGYEQYF
TGCGCCAGCAGCCCCGAAGGCGGGAGGGGCTACGAGCAGTACTTC
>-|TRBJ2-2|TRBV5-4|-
CASRDPARNTGELFF
TGTGCCAGCAGGGATCCGGCTAGGAACACCGGGGAGCTGTTTTTT
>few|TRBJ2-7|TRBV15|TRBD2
CATSRDRSGGVSGYEQYF
TGTGCCACCAGCAGAGATAGGAGCGGGGGCGTCTCGGGGTACGAGCAGTACTTC
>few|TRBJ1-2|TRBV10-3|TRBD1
CAIRPGQAVNYGYTF
TGTGCCATCAGGCCCGGACAGGCCGTTAACTATGGCTACACCTTC
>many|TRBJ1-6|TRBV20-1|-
CSARDRGVSHSPLHF
TGCAGTGCTAGAGATAGGGGTGTCTCTCATTCACCCCTCCACTTT